This T cell receptor beta chain was recorded in a study of neurological immune-mediated disorders. Regarding the study as a whole: Multiple sclerosis patients had less TCR clonal expansion than even healthy controls, unlike HTLV-1-associated myelopathy.

The sample holds many counts of this clonotype. Its specificity is unknown. The cDNA was generated through 5'RACE incorporating 10-nucleotide random UMIs. One entry per CDR3 protein results from TCRdb running MiXCR on the 5' RACE reads. The sample lists 40,000 to 45,000 distinct CDR3 sequences; 6% to 7% were seen once. Trimming removed 0 bases from V and 5 bases from J, with 10 bases in between. The CDR3 totals 14 residues. Germline values: CDR1 DFQATT, CDR2 SNEGSKA (reference sequence). This TCR was sampled from a middle-aged woman in good health. Sequencing was done on a sample of CD4+ T cells from blood. The chain uses TRBV20-1 and TRBJ1-4, with no clear D. This CDR3 is CSARDDILNEKLFF. In nucleotides, the CDR3 is TGCAGTGCTAGAGATGACATACTAAATGAAAAACTGTTTTTT.